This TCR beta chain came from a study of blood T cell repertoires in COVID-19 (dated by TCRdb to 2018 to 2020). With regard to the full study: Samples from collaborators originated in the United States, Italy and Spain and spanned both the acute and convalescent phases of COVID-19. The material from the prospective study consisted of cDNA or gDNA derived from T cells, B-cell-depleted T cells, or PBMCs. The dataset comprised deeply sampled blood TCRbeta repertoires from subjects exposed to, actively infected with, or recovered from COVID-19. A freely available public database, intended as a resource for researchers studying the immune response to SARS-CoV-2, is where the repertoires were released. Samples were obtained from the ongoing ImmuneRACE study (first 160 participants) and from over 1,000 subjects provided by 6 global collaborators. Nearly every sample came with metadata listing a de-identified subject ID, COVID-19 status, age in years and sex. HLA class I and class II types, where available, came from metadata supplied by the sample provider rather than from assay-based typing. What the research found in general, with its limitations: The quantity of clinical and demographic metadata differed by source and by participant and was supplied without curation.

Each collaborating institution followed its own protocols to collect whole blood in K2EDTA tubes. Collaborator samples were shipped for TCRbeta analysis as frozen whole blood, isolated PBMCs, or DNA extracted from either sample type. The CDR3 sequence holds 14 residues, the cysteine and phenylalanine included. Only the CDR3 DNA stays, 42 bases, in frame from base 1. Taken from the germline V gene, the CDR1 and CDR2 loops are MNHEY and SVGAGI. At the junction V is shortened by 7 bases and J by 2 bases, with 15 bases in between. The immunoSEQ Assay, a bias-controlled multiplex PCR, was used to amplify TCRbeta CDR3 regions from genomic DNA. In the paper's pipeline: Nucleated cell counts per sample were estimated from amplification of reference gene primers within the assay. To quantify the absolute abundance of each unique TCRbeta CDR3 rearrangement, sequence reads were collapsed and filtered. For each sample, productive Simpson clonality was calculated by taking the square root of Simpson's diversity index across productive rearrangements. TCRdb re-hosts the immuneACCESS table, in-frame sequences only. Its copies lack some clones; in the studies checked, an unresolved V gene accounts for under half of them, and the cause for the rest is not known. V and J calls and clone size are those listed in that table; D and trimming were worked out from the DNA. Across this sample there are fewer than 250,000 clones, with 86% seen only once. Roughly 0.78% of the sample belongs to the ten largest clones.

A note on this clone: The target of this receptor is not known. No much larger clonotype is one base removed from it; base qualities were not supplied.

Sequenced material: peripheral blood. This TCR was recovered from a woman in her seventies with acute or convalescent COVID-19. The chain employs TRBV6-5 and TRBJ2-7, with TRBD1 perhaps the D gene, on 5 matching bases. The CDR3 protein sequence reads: CASTFREPPYEQYF. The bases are TGTGCCAGCACCTTCAGGGAACCCCCCTACGAGCAGTACTTC.